This TCR beta chain derives from a study of blood T cell repertoires in COVID-19. Study overall: Spain, Italy and the United States supplied samples that represented acute and convalescent COVID-19. Nucleic acid was either cDNA or gDNA, and it came from T cells, B-cell-depleted T cells, or PBMCs.

Trimming took 0 bases from V and 1 from J; bases not matched to a gene: 4. CDR1 is SGHKS and CDR2 is YYEKEE in the germline V gene (reference sequence). This CDR3 spans 16 amino acids. Original processing methods: Cell counts per sample came from amplifying reference gene primers. Only in-frame clones appear in the TCRdb table, and some are missing; sequencing was by immunoSEQ multiplex PCR. From that table come the V and J calls and clone size; the DNA was used to work out D and trimming. The top ten clones hold roughly 3% of a sample with a few hundred thousand clones, around 84% of them seen once.

Sequencing used peripheral blood. The TCR originated in a man in his 60s with acute or convalescent COVID-19. The rearrangement uses TRBV5-5 and TRBJ2-3, with 8 bases that match TRBD1. The CDR3 here is CASSLGVGQGTDTQYF. In nucleotides, the CDR3 is TGTGCCAGCAGCTTGGGTGTGGGACAGGGCACAGATACGCAGTATTTT.